This T cell receptor (beta chain) was sequenced during a study of CD8+CD57+ T cells in acquired aplastic anemia. Turning to the study itself: Roughly 3 ug was the average amount of DNA from sorted CD4+ and CD8+ cells.

This clonotype was counted ten times or more. Its antigen remains unknown. Findings and limits, study-wide: Almost 30 sequences, all CD8+ CDR3, were shared between patients and controls.

V was pared by 3 bases and J by 9 bases, with 10 bases of the junction left unmatched. This CDR3 has 15 residues. Germline CDR1 reads LNHNV; CDR2 reads YYDKDF (reference sequence). Sequencing involved patients with CD8+CD57+ cell expansion previously shown by flow cytometry. Everyone among the patients had severe acquired aplastic anemia. Both TCR beta VDJ combination and CDR3 sequence profiling were carried out. Genomic DNA was the template for this profiling. TCRdb processed the reads anew with MiXCR; each CDR3 protein has one entry. Of about 200,000 distinct CDR3 sequences in the sample, about 62% were seen once.

V is TRBV15 and J is TRBJ2-1; 8 nucleotides line up with TRBD2. The origin of this receptor is a human donor with aplastic anemia. Sequencing was performed on sorted CD4+, CD8+, or CD8+CD57+ T cells (not recorded which) from PBMCs. The DNA of the CDR3 is TGTGCCACCAGCAGCTCCGGGGGGGCCAGCGGTGAGCAGTTCTTC. It translates to CATSSSGGASGEQFF. The whole variable domain, remainder taken from reference TRBV15 and TRBJ2-1, is DAMVIQNPRYQVTQFGKPVTLSCSQTLNHNVMYWYQQKSSQAPKLLFHYYDKDFNNEADTPDNFQSRRPNTSFCFLDIRSPGLGDTAMYLCATSSSGGASGEQFFGPGTRLTVL.